Listed below are T cell receptor beta chains from one sample, sequenced in a study of control samples from healthy donors and cancer patients. TCRdb's copy holds only in-frame clones and misses some; the assay was immunoSEQ multiplex PCR. The table shows tens of thousands of clones, with over 75% occurring only once. Sequenced input: blood. These receptors were collected from a man aged 35 to 55 in good health. CDR3s include the opening cysteine and the closing phenylalanine or tryptophan. The D gene is left open where the match is weak. Size is stated for part of the rows, as once, few or many counts, or as a class when the clone is expanded.

j_call v_call d_call clone_size cdr3_aa cdr3_nt
TRBJ1-4 TRBV12-3/TRBV12-4 - - CARGARGEKLFF TGTGCCAGGGGGGCGCGGGGTGAAAAACTGTTTTTT
TRBJ2-1 TRBV29-1 TRBD1 - CSVGGQGKSYNEQFF TGCAGCGTTGGGGGACAGGGAAAGTCCTACAATGAGCAGTTCTTC
TRBJ2-1 TRBV7-9 - - CASSYLVFGYNEQFF TGTGCCAGCAGCTACCTAGTTTTTGGCTACAATGAGCAGTTCTTC
TRBJ2-7 TRBV25-1 - - CASSESRGTYEQYF TGTGCCAGCAGTGAATCAAGGGGTACCTACGAGCAGTACTTC
TRBJ2-7 TRBV7-2 - - CASSLAPELGEQYF TGTGCCAGCAGCTTAGCGCCGGAGCTGGGGGAGCAGTACTTC
TRBJ1-4 TRBV6-5 - - CASSPDRFSKLFF TGTGCCAGCAGCCCAGACAGATTCTCGAAACTGTTTTTT
TRBJ1-1 TRBV3-1/TRBV3-2 - few CASSQRGSHTEAFF TGTGCCAGCAGCCAACGGGGGAGTCACACTGAAGCTTTCTTT
TRBJ1-2 TRBV2 - - CASSEVNYGYTF TGTGCCAGCAGTGAAGTCAACTATGGCTACACCTTC
TRBJ2-3 TRBV4-1 TRBD2 - CASSHSGRAFSDTQYF TGCGCCAGCAGCCACAGCGGGAGGGCGTTTTCAGATACGCAGTATTTT
TRBJ1-4 TRBV27 TRBD1 once CASRRGPAGGLSGEKLFF TGTGCCAGCAGAAGGGGGCCCGCAGGGGGCCTCTCGGGTGAAAAACTGTTTTTT
TRBJ2-3 TRBV3-1/TRBV3-2 - few CASSTRGADTQYF TGTGCCAGCAGCACCCGGGGTGCTGATACGCAGTATTTT
TRBJ1-5 TRBV19 - - CASSTTGYDTISNQPQHF TGTGCCAGTAGTACCACAGGGTACGATACTATTAGCAATCAGCCCCAGCATTTT
TRBJ2-2 TRBV4-3 - - CASSRRTGSTGELFF TGCGCCAGCAGTCGACGTACAGGGAGCACCGGGGAGCTGTTTTTT
TRBJ2-2 TRBV5-4 - - CATGSGGAVTGELFF TGTGCCACCGGCTCCGGGGGCGCTGTCACCGGGGAGCTGTTTTTT
TRBJ2-3 TRBV19 TRBD1 - CASSIQGADTQYF TGTGCCAGTAGTATACAGGGGGCTGATACGCAGTATTTT
TRBJ1-2 TRBV5-1 - - CASSLGLSGGYTF TGCGCCAGCAGCCTCGGGCTCTCGGGGGGCTACACCTTC
TRBJ1-2 TRBV29-1 TRBD1 - CSVTTGPNYGYTF TGCAGCGTCACGACAGGGCCTAACTATGGCTACACCTTC
TRBJ2-1 TRBV19 TRBD2 - CASRPQTSGRTGEQFF TGTGCCAGTAGACCTCAGACTAGCGGGAGGACCGGTGAGCAGTTCTTC
TRBJ1-1 TRBV7-3 - - CASRSGWNTEAFF TGTGCCAGCAGATCAGGATGGAACACTGAAGCTTTCTTT
TRBJ2-7 TRBV27 - - CASSLKVRGPYEQYF TGTGCCAGCAGTTTAAAGGTCAGGGGTCCCTACGAGCAGTACTTC
TRBJ2-2 TRBV4-3 - few CASSQDVRQYTGELFF TGCGCCAGCAGCCAAGACGTCCGACAGTACACCGGGGAGCTGTTTTTT
TRBJ1-2 TRBV6-5 - once CASSRDSEGYGYTF TGTGCCAGCAGTCGGGACTCGGAGGGGTATGGCTACACCTTC
TRBJ2-5 TRBV5-1 TRBD1 - CASSLGQGIETQYF TGCGCCAGCAGCTTGGGACAGGGTATCGAGACCCAGTACTTC
TRBJ2-3 TRBV19 TRBD2 - CASSRRRLAGGPTDTQYF TGTGCCAGTAGCCGTCGCAGGTTAGCGGGAGGGCCGACAGATACGCAGTATTTT
TRBJ1-2 TRBV6-5 - - CASSYKGTKNYGYTF TGTGCCAGCAGTTACAAGGGTACCAAGAACTATGGCTACACCTTC
TRBJ1-1 TRBV7-2 - - CASSQLIANTEAFF TGTGCCAGCAGCCAATTGATAGCGAACACTGAAGCTTTCTTT
TRBJ2-1 TRBV14 - - CASSQDRGSTYNEQFF TGTGCCAGCAGCCAAGATCGAGGGAGCACCTACAATGAGCAGTTCTTC
TRBJ2-2 TRBV28 - - CASNFPALQAGGELFF TGTGCCAGCAATTTTCCGGCATTACAGGCTGGCGGGGAGCTGTTTTTT
TRBJ1-1 TRBV14 - few CASSQVLSTEAFF TGTGCCAGCAGCCAAGTCCTTAGCACTGAAGCTTTCTTT
TRBJ1-3 TRBV4-3 TRBD1 - CASSPSTGRGNTIYF TGCGCCAGCAGCCCCTCGACAGGGAGAGGAAACACCATATATTTT
TRBJ2-1 TRBV6-5 - - CASSRTDNEQFF TGTGCCAGCAGCCGGACTGACAATGAGCAGTTCTTC
TRBJ1-5 TRBV7-2 - - CASSWGRGNQPQHF TGTGCCAGCAGCTGGGGACGGGGAAATCAGCCCCAGCATTTT
TRBJ2-2 TRBV7-9 TRBD2 - CASSVRTSGGSNTGELFF TGTGCCAGCAGCGTCCGGACTAGCGGGGGGTCGAACACCGGGGAGCTGTTTTTT
TRBJ2-3 TRBV28 - - CASSSRRGTDTQYF TGTGCCAGCAGTTCTCGACGGGGCACAGATACGCAGTATTTT
TRBJ2-7 TRBV5-1 - few CASSLGYPYEQYF TGCGCCAGCAGCTTGGGATATCCCTACGAGCAGTACTTC
TRBJ1-5 TRBV14 - - CASSQDGAQPQHF TGTGCCAGCAGCCAAGACGGAGCACAGCCCCAGCATTTT
TRBJ2-3 TRBV5-1 - - CASSFSGVTDTQYF TGCGCCAGCAGCTTCTCAGGAGTCACAGATACGCAGTATTTT
TRBJ1-5 TRBV30 TRBD1 few CAWNRDRDNQPQHF TGTGCCTGGAACCGGGACAGGGACAATCAGCCCCAGCATTTT
TRBJ1-5 TRBV30 - - CAWSEDFSQPQHF TGTGCCTGGAGTGAGGATTTCAGTCAGCCCCAGCATTTT
TRBJ1-5 TRBV6-6 - few CASAGSDQPQHF TGTGCCAGCGCGGGATCCGATCAGCCCCAGCATTTT
TRBJ1-2 TRBV7-3 TRBD1 - CASSRTGGVDYGYTF TGTGCCAGCAGCCGGACAGGGGGCGTGGACTATGGCTACACCTTC
TRBJ2-7 TRBV5-1 TRBD2 once CASSLGREAQRSYEQYF TGCGCCAGCAGCTTGGGACGGGAGGCCCAGAGAAGCTACGAGCAGTACTTC
TRBJ2-7 TRBV11-3 TRBD1 - CASGGGQGGYEQYF TGTGCCAGTGGGGGGGGACAGGGGGGCTACGAGCAGTACTTC
TRBJ2-2 TRBV7-6 TRBD2 - CASSLTSGTGELFF TGTGCCAGCAGCCTGACTAGCGGGACCGGGGAGCTGTTTTTT
TRBJ2-1 TRBV29-1 - - CSVEGGGGTAYNEQFF TGCAGCGTTGAAGGGGGTGGCGGGACCGCCTACAATGAGCAGTTCTTC
TRBJ1-6 TRBV2 - - CASSPPPGTKDSPLHF TGTGCCAGCAGCCCCCCCCCGGGCACTAAGGATTCACCCCTCCACTTT
TRBJ1-1 TRBV24-1 - medium-sized CATSDLKGTDTEAFF TGTGCCACCAGTGATTTGAAGGGAACGGACACTGAAGCTTTCTTT
TRBJ2-7 TRBV7-9 TRBD1 few CASSYETGGFSYEQYF TGTGCCAGCAGCTACGAGACAGGGGGCTTCTCCTACGAGCAGTACTTC
TRBJ1-5 TRBV4-3 - - CASSQKWGGNQPQHF TGCGCCAGCAGCCAAAAATGGGGGGGGAATCAGCCCCAGCATTTT
TRBJ2-1 TRBV5-4 TRBD2 - CASSLPRTSGSKAHNEQFF TGTGCCAGCAGCTTGCCGCGGACTAGCGGGAGTAAGGCGCACAATGAGCAGTTCTTC
TRBJ1-1 TRBV9 TRBD1 - CASGPGQGSTEAFF TGTGCCAGCGGGCCGGGACAGGGGAGCACTGAAGCTTTCTTT
TRBJ2-7 TRBV7-2 TRBD2 - CASSLRTSGYEQYF TGTGCCAGCAGCTTAAGGACTAGCGGGTACGAGCAGTACTTC
TRBJ1-5 TRBV28 - - CASSFGGPQHF TGTGCCAGCAGTTTTGGAGGGCCCCAGCATTTT
TRBJ1-5 TRBV3-1/TRBV3-2 - - CASSHSRNQPQHF TGTGCCAGCAGCCATAGCAGGAATCAGCCCCAGCATTTT